The text below deals with one T cell receptor (beta chain). V gave up 0 bases and J gave up 4 bases; unmatched junction bases: 2. Per germline, CDR1 MNHEY and CDR2 SVGAGI. The CDR3 length is 15 residues. Profiling relied on immunoSEQ multiplex PCR, and the TCRdb table lists in-frame clones only, not all of them. Of about 350,000 clones detected, approximately 87% appear once; the ten largest clones hold just under 6.5%. This specimen belongs to a study of blood T cell repertoires in COVID-19. Sequenced material: peripheral blood. The receptor comes from a woman between 50 and 59 years old with COVID-19, enrolled during active disease. The chain joins TRBV6-5 to TRBJ2-2; 7 bases match TRBD2. DNA for the CDR3: TGTGCCAGCAGTTACTCGGGACTACTCACCGGGGAGCTGTTTTTT. This codes for CASSYSGLLTGELFF.